Listed below are T cell receptor beta chains from one sample, sequenced in a study of cytomegalovirus exposure and HLA in healthy donors. Some clones are missing from TCRdb's copy, which holds only in-frame ones; the method was immunoSEQ multiplex PCR. The profile covers roughly 180,000 clones, with 80% appearing a single time and 1.5% to 2% taken by the ten largest. Sequencing used PBMCs. The receptor set was obtained from a woman in her thirties in good health and CMV-seronegative. Each CDR3 is given with its conserved first and last residue. A D gene is named only where the DNA matches it firmly. Clone size is shown for a subset of rows, as once, few, many or a class of expanded clone.

>.|.|TRBV18|TRBJ1-1
TGTGCCAGCTCACCAGGGAGCACTGAAGCTTTCTTT
CASSPGSTEAFF
>.|TRBD1|TRBV14|TRBJ2-1
TGTGCCAGCAGCCAAGATTATAACGGCAGGGGGCCCTACAATGAGCAGTTCTTC
CASSQDYNGRGPYNEQFF
>few|.|TRBV2|TRBJ1-6
TGTGCCAGCAAAATCGACAGTGTGAGCTCCTATAATTCACCCCTCCACTTT
CASKIDSVSSYNSPLHF
>.|.|TRBV7-9|TRBJ2-7
TGTGCCAGCAGCTTAAGGCAGACCGAGGCTGAGCAGTACTTC
CASSLRQTEAEQYF
>.|TRBD1|TRBV9|TRBJ1-1
TGTGCCAGCAGCGTAGCGGGGGACAGAAACACTGAAGCTTTCTTT
CASSVAGDRNTEAFF
>few|TRBD2|TRBV2|TRBJ2-1
TGTGCCAGCAAACGAGGTAGCGGGGGTTCCTACAATGAGCAGTTCTTC
CASKRGSGGSYNEQFF
>.|TRBD1|TRBV7-2|TRBJ1-2
TGTGCCAGCAGCCCGCAAAGGGGACAGCACTATGGCTACACCTTC
CASSPQRGQHYGYTF
>.|.|TRBV7-6|TRBJ1-1
TGTGCCAGCAGCGAACTGGGGGGTAACACTGAAGCTTTCTTT
CASSELGGNTEAFF
>.|TRBD1|TRBV5-6|TRBJ1-4
TGTGCCAGCAGCTCACAGGGGTTGACTGAAAAACTGTTTTTT
CASSSQGLTEKLFF
>once|.|TRBV7-8|TRBJ1-6
TGTGCCAGCAGCTTAGTCTCCTCGGAGGGCTGGTATAATTCACCCCTCCACTTT
CASSLVSSEGWYNSPLHF
>few|.|TRBV5-1|TRBJ2-7
TGCGCCAGCAGCATGGGGCGCAGCACAGCCTACGAGCAGTACTTC
CASSMGRSTAYEQYF
>.|TRBD1|TRBV7-7|TRBJ2-7
TGTGCTAGCAGCTTAGGGGACAGGGGCTACGAGCAGTACTTC
CASSLGDRGYEQYF
>.|.|TRBV6-1|TRBJ2-2
TGTGCCAGCAGAACCGAAGGGGTAGGCACCGGGGAGCTGTTTTTT
CASRTEGVGTGELFF
>.|.|TRBV19|TRBJ1-1
TGTGCCAGTAGTCGAGGGTTGATAGAGACTGAAGCTTTCTTT
CASSRGLIETEAFF
>.|.|TRBV11-1|TRBJ1-2
TGTGCCAGCAGCTACAACTCAGGTTCTAACTATGGCTACACCTTC
CASSYNSGSNYGYTF
>.|.|TRBV7-9|TRBJ1-5
TGTGCCAGCAGCTTAGCGCTAACAGGAGTGTTGGGTCAGCCCCAGCATTTT
CASSLALTGVLGQPQHF
>once|TRBD1|TRBV27|TRBJ1-5
TGTGCCAGCAGTCGGCAGGGGGATCAGCCCCAGCATTTT
CASSRQGDQPQHF
>few|.|TRBV13|TRBJ2-5
TGTGCCAGCAGCTTCCGGACAACTCAAGAGACCCAGTACTTC
CASSFRTTQETQYF
>.|.|TRBV5-6|TRBJ1-2
TGTGCCAGCAGCTTGGGACAAGTCAACTATGGCTACACCTTC
CASSLGQVNYGYTF
>.|.|TRBV5-1|TRBJ1-1
TGCGCCAGCAGCTTGGAAACAGGAGCGAACACTGAAGCTTTCTTT
CASSLETGANTEAFF
>.|.|TRBV4-1|TRBJ1-2
TGCGCCAGCAGCCAAGCGTCAGGGGAGAACTATGGCTACACCTTC
CASSQASGENYGYTF
>.|TRBD2|TRBV7-9|TRBJ2-1
TGTGCCAGCAGCTTCACGAACACAAGACTAGCGGGGATCAATGAGCAGTTCTTC
CASSFTNTRLAGINEQFF
>.|.|TRBV9|TRBJ1-5
TGTGCCAGCAGCGTAGGCCCGGGTGCGCGGAATAGCAATCAGCCCCAGCATTTT
CASSVGPGARNSNQPQHF
>.|.|TRBV4-1|TRBJ2-3
TGCGCCAGCAGCCAACGAAGATGGTCCGATAGAGAAGATACGCAGTATTTT
CASSQRRWSDREDTQYF
>.|TRBD2|TRBV5-4|TRBJ2-2
TGTGCCAGCAGCAACGGACTAGCGGGGGGGCCCGGGGAGCTGTTTTTT
CASSNGLAGGPGELFF
>.|TRBD1|TRBV29-1|TRBJ1-2
TGCAGCGCCTGGGACAGGGGGGGATACTATGGCTACACCTTC
CSAWDRGGYYGYTF
>.|.|TRBV7-9|TRBJ2-7
TGTGCCAGCAGCTCTAACTACGAGCAGTACTTC
CASSSNYEQYF
>.|TRBD1|TRBV2|TRBJ2-1
TGTGCCAGCAGCGGGGGGACAGGGGGAACCTACAATGAGCAGTTCTTC
CASSGGTGGTYNEQFF
>.|.|TRBV30|TRBJ2-7
TGTGCCTACTTGAATTGGTCCCCCTACGAGCAGTACTTC
CAYLNWSPYEQYF
>.|TRBD1|TRBV9|TRBJ2-7
TGTGCCAGCAGCACCATGGGACAGGGGGCTCAAGAGCAGTACTTC
CASSTMGQGAQEQYF
>few|TRBD1|TRBV4-2|TRBJ1-5
TGTGCCAGCAGCCAAGATAATGGGGCAGGGGGCAGCAATCAGCCCCAGCATTTT
CASSQDNGAGGSNQPQHF
>.|.|TRBV6-5|TRBJ2-5
TGTGCCAGCAGCCGGACACAGGGCCAAGAGACCCAGTACTTC
CASSRTQGQETQYF
>.|.|TRBV7-9|TRBJ1-6
TGTGCCAGCAGCCCCCGGACAGATTATAATTCACCCCTCCACTTT
CASSPRTDYNSPLHF
>.|.|TRBV7-8|TRBJ1-5
TGTGCCAGCAGCACCGAAGGACATCTTAGCAATCAGCCCCAGCATTTT
CASSTEGHLSNQPQHF
>.|.|TRBV10-2|TRBJ2-2
TGCGCCAGCATAGTGAACACCGGGGAGCTGTTTTTT
CASIVNTGELFF
>.|.|TRBV4-2|TRBJ2-3
TGTGCCAGCAGCCCATGGGCGGGGACCACGAATACGCAGTATTTT
CASSPWAGTTNTQYF
>.|TRBD1|TRBV7-6|TRBJ1-2
TGTGCCAGCAGCCTCCCACAGGGGGATCTCTCAACCTATGGCTACACCTTC
CASSLPQGDLSTYGYTF
>once|.|TRBV6-1|TRBJ1-5
TGTGCCAGCAGTGAATTGGGGGGAGGGTCCCAGCATTTT
CASSELGGGSQHF
>once|TRBD1|TRBV19|TRBJ1-1
TGTGCCAGTAGGACAGGGGGCTTGACTGAAGCTTTCTTT
CASRTGGLTEAFF
>.|.|TRBV5-6|TRBJ2-7
TGTGCCAGCAGCTTGGTCCCAGGGACCTACGAGCAGTACTTC
CASSLVPGTYEQYF
>.|TRBD1|TRBV6-5|TRBJ2-2
TGTGCCAGCAGTTATGGACAGGGAAACACCGGGGAGCTGTTTTTT
CASSYGQGNTGELFF
>.|.|TRBV11-2|TRBJ1-2
TGTGCCAGCACAGAGCGATTAAACTATGGCTACACCTTC
CASTERLNYGYTF
>.|.|TRBV5-6|TRBJ1-2
TGTGCCAGCAGCGGAATCAGTGGGGCAGGGAATGGCTACACCTTC
CASSGISGAGNGYTF
>.|.|TRBV6-5|TRBJ1-5
TGTGCCAGCAGCCCGAGGGATAGCAATCAGCCCCAGCATTTT
CASSPRDSNQPQHF
>.|.|TRBV30|TRBJ1-4
TGTGCCTGGAGTTCGGGGTTTCGGGAAAAACTGTTTTTT
CAWSSGFREKLFF
>.|.|TRBV5-1|TRBJ1-1
TGCGCCAGCAGCCCCAACGGGGTGAACACTGAAGCTTTCTTT
CASSPNGVNTEAFF
>.|.|TRBV19|TRBJ2-3
TGTGCCAGTAGTATAAAAACAGCAACAGATACGCAGTATTTT
CASSIKTATDTQYF
>.|.|TRBV4-2|TRBJ2-5
TGTGCCAGCAGCCATCTCAAACGGGACAAGGTAGCCGGGACCCAGTACTTC
CASSHLKRDKVAGTQYF
>medium-sized|.|TRBV10-2|TRBJ2-7
TGCGCCAGCAGTGAGAATGGCGGATACTACGAGCAGTACTTC
CASSENGGYYEQYF
>.|.|TRBV29-1|TRBJ2-7
TGCAGCGTTCTAGAGGGTTCCTACGAGCAGTACTTC
CSVLEGSYEQYF
>.|TRBD1|TRBV4-3|TRBJ2-7
TGCGCCAGCAGCCAAGTCGGGGACAGGAGCTCCTACGAGCAGTACTTC
CASSQVGDRSSYEQYF
>once|.|TRBV5-1|TRBJ1-1
TGCGCCAGCAGCTTGCCGGGGGGCTTAAGCACTGAAGCTTTCTTT
CASSLPGGLSTEAFF
>.|TRBD1|TRBV5-1|TRBJ1-1
TGCGCCAGCAGCTTGGCGGCAGGGGGCGCGGTCACTGAAGCTTTCTTT
CASSLAAGGAVTEAFF
>.|.|TRBV5-4|TRBJ1-2
TGTGCCAGCAGCTTTGAAGCGTTTTATGGCTACACCTTC
CASSFEAFYGYTF